This record covers a single T cell receptor beta chain. Its antigen is still unknown. Germline CDR1 and CDR2: MNHEY and SMNVEV (reference sequence). V was clipped by 3 bases and J by 2 bases, with 1 base between them. The CDR3 length is 12 residues. Produced via immunoSEQ multiplex PCR; TCRdb's table is partial and in-frame only. The table shows 11,000 to 15,000 clones, with around 75% occurring only once. The sample belongs to a study of neoadjuvant anti-PD-1 for oral cavity cancer. Overall study findings and caveats: Each response group had just a few patients in TCR analyses.

The chain is built from TRBV27 and TRBJ2-2, with no clear D. This material consisted of PBMCs, taken before nivolumab (anti-PD-1) treatment. The receptor was derived from a person between 40 and 80 years old with oral cavity squamous cell carcinoma. Written as DNA, the CDR3 is TGTGCCAGCAGTTTCAACACCGGGGAGCTGTTTTTT. Its translation is CASSFNTGELFF.